The 27 T cell receptor beta chains in this list originate from one sample, sequenced in a study of blood T cells in healthy people across ages. Through a sample-barcoded 5' primer and a J-beta primer mix, a second PCR was run for about 6 to 12 cycles. TCRdb re-derived calls from the 5' RACE reads in MiXCR, one entry per CDR3 protein. Of fewer than 800,000 distinct CDR3 sequences listed, roughly 32% are singletons. Sequenced material: blood. These receptors all come from a woman older than 75 in good health.

This clonotype was detected a few times. The CDR3 DNA sequence: TGTGCCAGCAGCTTCTTGACCTCGACTGAAGCTTTCTTT. It specifies CASSFLTSTEAFF. The V call is TRBV7-2, the J call TRBJ1-1; D ambiguous. The germline V and J ends were trimmed by 3 bases and 5 bases, with 10 bases remaining between them. The CDR3 totals 13 residues. Germline-derived CDR1 and CDR2 are SGHTA and FQGNSA.

This clonotype has just a few counts. This may come from a read error, since a much larger clone is one base off. The rearrangement joins TRBV6-5 to TRBJ2-7, with TRBD2 matching 12 bases. Germline loops: CDR1 MNHEY, CDR2 SVGAGI. This CDR3 has 15 residues. Unmatched junction bases numbered 10, after V lost 6 bases and J lost 7 bases. The CDR3 nucleotides read TGTGCCAGCAGGTCTAGCGGGGGGGTGTACAATGAGCAGTACTTC. This codes for CASRSSGGVYNEQYF.

In this sample, this clonotype turned up many times. V and J are TRBV9 and TRBJ2-1; D is possibly TRBD2 (6 bases). V gave up 0 bases and J gave up 6 bases, with 13 bases separating them. The CDR3 is made up of 15 amino acids. Germline CDR1 is SGDLS and CDR2 is YYNGEE. This chain's CDR3 is CASSVDAGLFNEQFF. The CDR3 DNA is TGTGCCAGCAGCGTAGACGCGGGGCTGTTCAATGAGCAGTTCTTC. The whole variable domain, remainder taken from reference TRBV9 and TRBJ2-1, is DSGVTQTPKHLITATGQRVTLRCSPRSGDLSVYWYQQSLDQGLQFLIQYYNGEERAKGNILERFSAQQFPDLHSELNLSSLELGDSALYFCASSVDAGLFNEQFFGPGTRLTVL.

The rearrangement joins TRBV20-1 to TRBJ2-1; D is ambiguous. CDR1 is DFQATT, CDR2 SNEGSKA, per germline (reference sequence). V shed 4 bases and J shed 7 bases, with 8 bases lying between them. This CDR3 contains 11 residues. CDR3 residues: CSATTENEQFF. CDR3 nucleotide sequence: TGCAGTGCTACCACAGAAAATGAGCAGTTCTTC.

The CDR3 DNA sequence: TGTGCCAGCAGCAAAGGCGTAGTGTGGCCCGGGGGAAACACCATATATTTT. Translating gives CASSKGVVWPGGNTIYF. The chain couples TRBV21-1 to TRBJ1-3; the table's D call, TRBD1, was not checked against the DNA. TRBV21-1 is classified as a pseudogene. The CDR3 has 17 residues.

This clonotype showed up many times. The CDR3, as DNA: TGTGCCAGCAGCCAGACTCGGGACTTCGAGCAGTACTTC. Its translation: CASSQTRDFEQYF. The rearrangement joins TRBV3-1 to TRBJ2-7, with D maybe TRBD2 (6 bases). Germline V gene sequence: CDR1 LGHDT, CDR2 YNNKEL (reference sequence). Trimming cost V 3 bases and J 6 bases, with 12 bases left between them. CDR3 length: 13 amino acids.

This clonotype was picked up many times. The gene calls are TRBV9 and TRBJ1-2, with D unresolved. V lost 4 bases and J lost 2, with 15 bases in between. The CDR3 has 15 amino acids. Per germline, CDR1 SGDLS and CDR2 YYNGEE. CDR3 in DNA: TGTGCCAGCAGCTCCCGCCAAGGAACGAACTATGGCTACACCTTC. This codes for CASSSRQGTNYGYTF.

Ten or more counts support this clonotype. The chain is built from TRBV11-2 and TRBJ1-1, with D possibly TRBD1 on 5 matching bases. Per germline, CDR1 SGHAT and CDR2 FQNNGV. CDR3 length equals 13 residues. Trimming took 5 bases from V and 7 from J, leaving 14 bases between them. In DNA form, the CDR3 reads TGTGCCAGCAGCGCCTCAGGGTATGGTGAAGCTTTCTTT. This codes for CASSASGYGEAFF.

This clonotype was detected only once. This may arise from a read error, as a much more abundant clone is one base away. This chain links TRBV5-1 with TRBJ2-7; a possible D gene is TRBD1 (6 bases). The end of the DNA aligns better with TRBJ2-1, so the J call may be wrong. CDR3 length: 14 amino acids. Germline V CDR1 and CDR2: SGHRS, YFSETQ. CDR3 coding DNA: TGCGCCAGCAGCTCCGGACAGTTATCCTACGAGCAGTTCTTC. It specifies CASSSGQLSYEQFF.

There are many counts of this clonotype. This chain connects TRBV9 to TRBJ2-1, with TRBD2 identical over 11 bases. V trimming: 0 bases; J trimming: 4 bases; junction bases outside the gene matches: 6. The CDR3 spans 17 residues. Germline CDR1 SGDLS, CDR2 YYNGEE. CDR3 sequence: CASSVVGSGGGYNEQFF. The CDR3 bases are TGTGCCAGCAGCGTAGTTGGTAGCGGGGGGGGATACAATGAGCAGTTCTTC.

This clonotype was seen at least ten times. At one end the junction does not follow the germline gene, possibly because of a read error. This chain joins TRBV7-7 and TRBJ2-5; TRBD1 matches at 10 bases. CDR1 and CDR2 from the germline V gene are SSHAT and FNYEAQ (reference sequence). The CDR3 spans 15 residues. The CDR3 DNA sequence: TGTGCTAGCAGCTTCACCGGGACAGGGGAAGAGACCCAGTACTTC. Translated, it gives CASSFTGTGEETQYF.

This clonotype has ten or more counts. The chain joins TRBV7-8 to TRBJ1-2; D gene uncertain. This CDR3 comprises 13 residues. Trimming took off 5 bases at V and 4 bases at J, with 11 bases between the two ends. Germline values: CDR1 SGHVS, CDR2 FQNEAQ. CDR3 region: CASSPESVYGYTF. The CDR3, as DNA: TGTGCCAGCAGCCCAGAGAGTGTCTATGGCTACACCTTC.

Here the CDR3 reads CASSSTGGGRPPYNEQFF. The CDR3 nucleotides read TGTGCCAGCAGTTCTACCGGAGGCGGGAGGCCCCCCTACAATGAGCAGTTCTTC. J is TRBJ2-1 and V is TRBV28; 8 bases fit TRBD2. CDR3 length: 18 residues. CDR1 and CDR2 (germline): MDHEN, SYDVKM. V lost 4 bases and J lost 2; bases outside the gene matches: 13.

This clonotype was counted at least ten times. This sequence may be a read error, since a much larger clone differs from it by one base. The chain is built from TRBV7-9 and TRBJ2-7; 9 bases line up with TRBD1. The CDR3 contains 15 residues. With V trimmed by 4 bases and J by 5 bases, 9 bases remained unmatched. Germline CDR1 SEHNR, CDR2 FQNEAQ (reference sequence). The CDR3 spells CASSSSGTGRDEQYF. As DNA, the CDR3 is TGTGCCAGCAGCTCTTCCGGGACAGGGCGAGACGAGCAGTACTTC.

This clonotype has at least ten counts. The chain is built from TRBV15 and TRBJ2-5; 10 nucleotides agree with TRBD1. The J segment lost 3 bases and the V segment lost 0 bases, leaving 4 bases of the junction unmatched. Germline CDR1 is LNHNV and CDR2 is YYDKDF (reference sequence). CDR3 length: 16 residues. DNA of the CDR3: TGTGCCACCAGCAGAGACCTTGGGACAGGGGAAGAGACCCAGTACTTC. The encoded protein is CATSRDLGTGEETQYF.

Of note for this clonotype: A read error may be the cause here, since a much bigger clone is one base away. This chain joins TRBV28 and TRBJ1-5, with D perhaps matching TRBD1 (6 bases). This CDR3 has 17 amino acids. Germline V CDR1 and CDR2: MDHEN, SYDVKM. CDR3 in DNA: TGTGCCAGCAGTTTATTGGCAGGGGATTATAGCGATCAGCCCCAGCATTTT. This translates into CASSLLAGDYSDQPQHF.

There are many counts of this clonotype. V usage is TRBV20-1 and J usage is TRBJ2-7, with 8 bases matching TRBD2. Germline CDR1 and CDR2: DFQATT and SNEGSKA (reference sequence). The CDR3 has 14 amino acids. V was pared by 6 bases and J by 0 bases, with 7 bases of the junction left unmatched. In DNA, the CDR3 is TGCAGTGCCCCCGGGGGGGACGGCTCCTACGAGCAGTACTTC. Amino acid sequence: CSAPGGDGSYEQYF.

This sequence joins TRBV29-1 and TRBJ1-1; possible D gene TRBD1, 6 bases. Germline CDR1 is SQVTM and CDR2 is ANQGSEA. The V end was cut by 4 bases, the J end by 3 bases, with 15 bases between. The CDR3 extends over 14 amino acids. CDR3 coding DNA: TGCAGCGTTGGGGCCACCAGGGGATACACTGAAGCTTTCTTT. Translation: CSVGATRGYTEAFF.

In its sample, this clonotype was seen a few times. The chain links TRBV11-2 to TRBJ2-2, with 9 bases aligning to TRBD2. This CDR3 is 16 amino acids long. From germline, CDR1 is SGHAT and CDR2 FQNNGV. Unmatched junction bases numbered 8, after V lost 3 bases and J lost 6 bases. CDR3 residues: CASSFEGGGASGELFF. The CDR3 bases are TGTGCCAGCAGCTTCGAAGGCGGGGGGGCATCCGGGGAGCTGTTTTTT.

J is TRBJ2-4 and V is TRBV12-3 or TRBV12-4; D may be TRBD1 (7 bases). The CDR3 loop spans 14 amino acids. Trimming removed 4 bases at V and 8 bases at J, with 15 bases between. The CDR3 sequence: CASSSTGRTDIQYF. CDR3 nucleotides: TGTGCCAGCAGTTCGACAGGGAGGACAGACATTCAGTACTTC.

This clonotype was recorded once. This may be a read error: a much more frequent sequence differs by one nucleotide. This chain uses TRBV5-1 with TRBJ1-2; TRBD1 agrees at 7 bases. V lost 0 bases and J lost 7; bases outside the gene matches: 9. CDR1 SGHRS and CDR2 YFSETQ come from the germline V gene. CDR3 length equals 15 residues. The CDR3 DNA reads TGCGCCAGCAGCTTGGGCACAGGGGATTCGAGTGGCTACACCTTC. This sequence encodes CASSLGTGDSSGYTF. Supplemented by reference TRBV5-1 and TRBJ1-2, the full variable domain reads KAGVTQTPRYLIKTRGQQVTLSCSPISGHRSVSWYQQTPGQGLQFLFEYFSETQRNKGNFPGRFSGRQFSNSRSEMNVSTLELGDSALYLCASSLGTGDSSGYTFGSGTRLTVV.

J is TRBJ2-3 and V is TRBV5-1, with D possibly matching TRBD2 (5 bases). The V and J ends lost 0 bases and 4 bases respectively, with 15 bases between them. Germline lookup yields CDR1 SGHRS and CDR2 YFSETQ. This CDR3 has 16 residues. The CDR3 loop is CASSLGARGDADTQYF. The CDR3 nucleotides read TGCGCCAGCAGCTTGGGAGCCCGGGGAGACGCAGATACGCAGTATTTT.

This clonotype occurred many times. The chain has TRBV20-1 and TRBJ2-1, with 7 positions matching TRBD2. After removal of 5 bases from V and 0 bases from J, the junction contained 4 bases not matched to a gene. The germline V gene encodes CDR1 DFQATT and CDR2 SNEGSKA (reference sequence). This CDR3 has 14 residues. CDR3 region: CSAPWTSSYNEQFF. CDR3 nucleotide sequence: TGCAGTGCTCCCTGGACTAGCTCCTACAATGAGCAGTTCTTC.

The rearrangement links TRBV12-3 or TRBV12-4 to TRBJ2-2, with a tentative D call TRBD1 (6 bases). This CDR3 contains 16 residues. V lost 5 bases and J lost 0, with 13 bases in between. The CDR3 DNA reads TGTGCCAGCAGTCTAAATACAGGGCCGAACACCGGGGAGCTGTTTTTT. Its protein product is CASSLNTGPNTGELFF.

V usage is TRBV6-2 or TRBV6-3 and J usage is TRBJ1-5; 12 bases align to TRBD1. Trimming at V came to 5 bases and at J to 5 bases, leaving 4 bases not matched to a gene. The V gene's germline CDR1 is MNHEY and CDR2 SVGEGT. This CDR3 comprises 15 residues. CDR3 coding DNA: TGTGCCAGCAGTGGGGACAGGGGGCGAGATCAGCCCCAGCATTTT. Amino acids: CASSGDRGRDQPQHF.

V is TRBV20-1 and J is TRBJ2-7, with D perhaps TRBD1 (6 bases). V lost 6 bases and J lost 2, with 35 bases in between. CDR1 is DFQATT and CDR2 is SNEGSKA in the germline V gene (reference sequence). The CDR3 covers 20 residues. The CDR3: CSARAQSALTLGGRAYEQYF. CDR3 nucleotides: TGCAGTGCAAGGGCCCAGTCAGCTCTCACGCTAGGGGGTAGGGCCTACGAGCAGTACTTC.

There are a few counts of this clonotype. The chain uses TRBV20-1 and TRBJ1-5; D not resolved. The CDR3 spans 13 residues. The germline gives CDR1 DFQATT, CDR2 SNEGSKA (reference sequence). V was cut by 2 bases and J by 4 bases, with 9 bases left in between. CDR3 nucleotides: TGCAGTGCTAGATCGAGGTGGAATCAGCCCCAGCATTTT. This sequence encodes CSARSRWNQPQHF.